This TCR beta chain derives from a study of a mutant IDH1 vaccine in newly diagnosed glioma. Findings of the study overall: Among all patients, vaccine-induced immune responses occurred in around 93%.

Sample time point: baseline, week 1 (first vaccination visit). The treatment was: pre-vaccination baseline after standard-of-care therapy. As to this clone: Its antigen is unknown.

Data came from immunoSEQ multiplex PCR; TCRdb stores just in-frame clones and leaves some out. In the table there are 70,000 to 95,000 clones, approximately 80% of which are singletons. The clonotype was recovered from a man aged 40-55 years with glioma. Some clones in this sample may be carry-over from other donors' samples. Sequenced material: PBMCs, taken from a glioma patient treated with radiotherapy, temozolomide or both.

For the CDR3, the DNA is TGTGCCAGCAGTGAATACAGGGTCTATAATTCACCCCTCCACTTT. It specifies CASSEYRVYNSPLHF. V gene TRBV25-1 combines with J gene TRBJ1-6; TRBD1 is a possible D gene (5 bases). V was trimmed by 0 bases and J by 3 bases, leaving 6 bases between them. Germline CDR1 is MGHDK and CDR2 is SYGVNS. The CDR3 is 15 amino acids.